This is a list of T cell receptor beta chains from one sample in a study of response to subunit inactivated influenza vaccine. One entry per CDR3 protein, called by TCRdb with MiXCR from the RT-PCR reads. The data contain 650,000 to 850,000 distinct CDR3 sequences, roughly 13% of them singletons. Sequenced material: PBMCs from blood, taken approximately 15 days before vaccination. These receptor sequences come from a man aged 50-60 years who received an inactivated influenza vaccine. Both conserved end residues are part of each CDR3. D genes are given only for firm matches. The size entry is marked missing in some rows and otherwise reads once, few, many or a size class.

j_gene | abundance | v_gene | d_gene | CDR3aa | CDR3nt
TRBJ2-2 | few | TRBV3-1 | - | CASSPNRGARTGELFF | TGTGCCAGCAGCCCGAACCGGGGGGCGCGGACCGGGGAGCTGTTTTTT
TRBJ2-5 | - | TRBV9 | - | CASSVSPTWGETQYF | TGTGCCAGCAGCGTATCACCGACCTGGGGAGAGACCCAGTACTTC
TRBJ1-1 | many | TRBV16 | - | CASSLQSNTEAFF | TGTGCCAGCAGCCTCCAATCGAACACTGAAGCTTTCTTT
TRBJ2-1 | - | TRBV19 | - | CASSIGRLNNEQFF | TGTGCCAGTAGTATAGGTCGACTTAACAATGAGCAGTTCTTC
TRBJ1-1 | - | TRBV20-1 | - | CSAEGGRSTEAFF | TGCAGTGCGGAGGGGGGGCGTAGCACTGAAGCTTTCTTT
TRBJ2-5 | few | TRBV5-1 | TRBD2 | CASSLLELGTSEQETQYF | TGCGCCAGCAGCTTGCTGGAACTCGGGACTAGCGAACAAGAGACCCAGTACTTC
TRBJ2-3 | - | TRBV28 | - | CASSLPGPRRDTQYF | TGTGCCAGCAGTTTGCCGGGACCTAGGAGGGATACGCAGTATTTT
TRBJ2-7 | - | TRBV3-1 | TRBD1 | CASSQTGGMNEQYF | TGTGCCAGCAGTCAGACAGGGGGTATGAACGAGCAGTACTTC
TRBJ1-1 | few | TRBV30 | - | CAWRRQGMNTEAFF | TGTGCCTGGAGACGACAAGGGATGAACACTGAAGCTTTCTTT
TRBJ2-5 | once | TRBV5-1 | TRBD2 | CASSTGLAGAQETQYF | TGCGCCAGCAGCACAGGACTAGCGGGAGCACAAGAGACCCAGTACTTC
TRBJ2-1 | many | TRBV5-6 | - | CASSFSGANEQFF | TGTGCCAGCAGTTTCTCGGGGGCCAATGAGCAGTTCTTC
TRBJ1-2 | - | TRBV5-1 | - | CASSLELNSYGYTF | TGCGCCAGCAGCTTGGAATTAAACAGTTATGGCTACACCTTC
TRBJ2-7 | - | TRBV7-8 | TRBD2 | CASSPQDGTIGEQYF | TGTGCCAGCAGCCCCCAGGACGGGACTATCGGCGAGCAGTACTTC
TRBJ2-7 | many | TRBV4-1 | - | CASSHTQGFGYEQYF | TGCGCCAGCAGCCACACCCAGGGCTTTGGCTACGAGCAGTACTTC
TRBJ2-3 | many | TRBV7-9 | - | CASSLALRKSTDTQYF | TGTGCCAGCAGCTTAGCTTTGAGGAAAAGCACAGATACGCAGTATTTT
TRBJ2-2 | few | TRBV20-1 | TRBD1 | CSARQPGQGAGELFF | TGCAGTGCTAGACAACCGGGACAGGGGGCCGGGGAGCTGTTTTTT
TRBJ1-1 | few | TRBV7-8 | - | CASSTHMNTEAFF | TGTGCCAGCAGCACTCACATGAACACTGAAGCTTTCTTT
TRBJ2-7 | few | TRBV3-1 | - | CASSRRSDEQYF | TGTGCCAGCAGCCGACGTTCGGACGAGCAGTACTTC
TRBJ2-3 | few | TRBV5-1 | - | CASSFNLDTDTQYF | TGCGCCAGCAGCTTTAATTTGGACACAGATACGCAGTATTTT
TRBJ2-3 | - | TRBV20-1 | TRBD2 | CSARGLAGGTDTQYF | TGCAGTGCTAGGGGACTAGCGGGGGGCACAGATACGCAGTATTTT
TRBJ2-7 | many | TRBV3-1 | - | CASSPASRSLQYF | TGTGCCAGCAGCCCCGCGTCGCGATCGTTACAGTACTTC
TRBJ2-5 | few | TRBV7-9 | - | CASSSTTGARGETQYF | TGTGCCAGCAGCTCTACAACAGGAGCAAGAGGGGAGACCCAGTACTTC
TRBJ2-5 | - | TRBV5-1 | TRBD2 | CASSLEASGSGETQYF | TGCGCCAGCAGCTTGGAAGCTAGCGGGAGCGGAGAGACCCAGTACTTC
TRBJ1-5 | many | TRBV29-1 | TRBD1 | CSVSGTGRGQPQHF | TGCAGCGTGTCCGGGACAGGGAGAGGTCAGCCCCAGCATTTT
TRBJ2-7 | few | TRBV4-1 | TRBD2 | CASSQDFSGGLQYF | TGCGCCAGCAGCCAAGATTTTAGCGGGGGCCTCCAGTACTTC
TRBJ1-4 | few | TRBV28 | - | CASSLLAGNEKLFF | TGTGCCAGCAGTTTATTGGCAGGGAATGAAAAACTGTTTTTT
TRBJ1-5 | many | TRBV29-1 | - | CSVAGANNQPQHF | TGCAGCGTTGCAGGGGCCAACAATCAGCCCCAGCATTTT
TRBJ1-2 | - | TRBV7-2 | TRBD1 | CASSLDADRGHGYTF | TGTGCCAGCAGCTTAGACGCGGACAGGGGCCATGGCTACACCTTC
TRBJ2-7 | few | TRBV9 | - | CASSVAKNSYEQYF | TGTGCCAGCAGCGTAGCTAAGAACAGTTACGAGCAGTACTTC
TRBJ1-2 | - | TRBV9 | - | CASSVSAEPNYGYTF | TGTGCCAGCAGCGTTTCAGCAGAACCTAACTATGGCTACACCTTC
TRBJ1-6 | few | TRBV27 | TRBD1 | CASRSGQVDNSPLHF | TGTGCCAGCCGAAGTGGACAGGTGGATAATTCACCCCTCCACTTT